This TCR beta chain was identified in a study of tumor-infiltrating lymphocytes in primary liver carcinoma. Study background: Sample yields, roughly 3.65 to 8 million productive TCRbeta reads, were similar across the tissue types. Study observations and caveats: It was observed that only about 7-24% of the top clones appeared in every one of the five tumor regions. Tumors carried a top-250-clone fraction significantly exceeding that of blood (p = 0.039).

The CDR3 sequence is 12 residues long. Concerning this clonotype: What it recognizes is unknown.

Both RNA and DNA were isolated together from around 20-30 mg of bulk tissue that had not been sorted. Five separate regions of each tumor underwent sampling. A constant-region primer served to make TCR beta cDNA from about 490 ng total RNA. ARM-PCR was slightly modified, and three nested multiplex PCR rounds with it gave rise to the TCR beta libraries. A C-beta reverse primer was combined with TRBV1-TRBV30 forward primers in the first two PCR rounds, and each round had approximately 10 cycles. MiXCR, run by TCRdb on the multiplex PCR reads, gives a single entry per CDR3 protein. There are fewer than 250,000 distinct CDR3 sequences in the sample; around four fifths occur only once, and 15% to 20% lies in the top ten.

The source material was tumor tissue from primary liver carcinoma. The TCR comes from a man in his forties with primary liver carcinoma and hepatitis B virus infection. The V gene is TRBV21-1, the J gene TRBJ2-5. TRBV21-1 is a known pseudogene. In DNA, the CDR3 is TGTGCCAGCATGAGGTACCAGGAGACCCAGTACTTC. Its translation: CASMRYQETQYF.